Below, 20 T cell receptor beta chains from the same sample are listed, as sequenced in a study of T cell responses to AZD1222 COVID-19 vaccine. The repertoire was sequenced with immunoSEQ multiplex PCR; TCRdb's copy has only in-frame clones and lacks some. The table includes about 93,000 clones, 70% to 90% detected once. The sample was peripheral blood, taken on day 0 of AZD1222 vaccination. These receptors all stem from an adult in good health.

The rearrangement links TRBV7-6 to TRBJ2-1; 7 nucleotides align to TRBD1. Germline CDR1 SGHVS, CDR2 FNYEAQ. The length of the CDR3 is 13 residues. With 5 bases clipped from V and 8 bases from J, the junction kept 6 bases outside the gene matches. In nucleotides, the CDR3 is TGTGCCAGCAGCGCGACAGGGTCCCATGAGCAGTTCTTC. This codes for CASSATGSHEQFF. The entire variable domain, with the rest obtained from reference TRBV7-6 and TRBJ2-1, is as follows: GAGVSQSPRYKVTKRGQDVALRCDPISGHVSLYWYRQALGQGPEFLTYFNYEAQQDKSGLPNDRFSAERPEGSISTLTIQRTEQRDSAMYRCASSATGSHEQFFGPGTRLTVL.

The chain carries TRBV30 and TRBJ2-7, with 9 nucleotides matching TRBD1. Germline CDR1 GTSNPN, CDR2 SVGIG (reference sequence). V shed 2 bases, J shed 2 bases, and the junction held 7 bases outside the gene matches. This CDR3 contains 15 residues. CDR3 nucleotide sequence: TGTGCCTGGAGTCCGTCGGGACAGGGTACCTACGAGCAGTACTTC. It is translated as CAWSPSGQGTYEQYF.

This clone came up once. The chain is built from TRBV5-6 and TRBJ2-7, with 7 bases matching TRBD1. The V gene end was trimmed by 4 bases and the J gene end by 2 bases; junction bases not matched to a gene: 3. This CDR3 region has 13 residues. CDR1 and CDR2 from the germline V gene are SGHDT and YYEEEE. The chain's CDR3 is CASSVGQTYEQYF. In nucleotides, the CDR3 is TGTGCCAGCAGCGTGGGACAGACCTACGAGCAGTACTTC. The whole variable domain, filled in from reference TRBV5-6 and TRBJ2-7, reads DAGVTQSPTHLIKTRGQQVTLRCSPKSGHDTVSWYQQALGQGPQFIFQYYEEEERQRGNFPDRFSGHQFPNYSSELNVNALLLGDSALYLCASSVGQTYEQYFGPGTRLTVT.

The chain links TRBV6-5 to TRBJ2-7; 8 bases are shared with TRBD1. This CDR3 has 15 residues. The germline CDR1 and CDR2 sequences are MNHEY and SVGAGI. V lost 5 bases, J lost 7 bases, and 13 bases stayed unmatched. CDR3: CASSPRRGRGLEQYF. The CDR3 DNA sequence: TGTGCCAGCAGTCCCCGTCGCGGCAGGGGGCTGGAGCAGTACTTC.

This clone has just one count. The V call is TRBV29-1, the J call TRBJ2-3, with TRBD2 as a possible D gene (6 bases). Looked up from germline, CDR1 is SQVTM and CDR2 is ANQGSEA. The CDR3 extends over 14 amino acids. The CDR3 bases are TGCAGTTGCTCCCCGGGGACTAGCACAGATACGCAGTATTTT. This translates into CSCSPGTSTDTQYF.

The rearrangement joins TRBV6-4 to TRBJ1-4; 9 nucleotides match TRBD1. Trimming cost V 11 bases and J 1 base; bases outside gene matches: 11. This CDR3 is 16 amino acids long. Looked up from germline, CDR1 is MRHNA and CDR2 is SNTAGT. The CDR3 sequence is CAAGRDRELTNEKLFF. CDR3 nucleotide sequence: TGTGCCGCGGGCCGGGACAGGGAATTAACTAATGAAAAACTGTTTTTT.

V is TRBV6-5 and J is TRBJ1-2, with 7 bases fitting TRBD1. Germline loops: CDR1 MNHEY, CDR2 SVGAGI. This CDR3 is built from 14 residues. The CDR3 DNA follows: TGTGCGGTAGCCCGGGACAGCGGATTCTATGGCTACACCTTC. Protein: CAVARDSGFYGYTF.

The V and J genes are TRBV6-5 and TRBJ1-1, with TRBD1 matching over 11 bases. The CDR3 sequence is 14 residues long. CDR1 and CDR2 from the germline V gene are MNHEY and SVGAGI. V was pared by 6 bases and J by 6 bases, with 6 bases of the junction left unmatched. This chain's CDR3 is CASRDRGRSAEAFF. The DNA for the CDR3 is TGTGCCAGCAGGGACAGGGGGCGGTCAGCTGAAGCTTTCTTT.

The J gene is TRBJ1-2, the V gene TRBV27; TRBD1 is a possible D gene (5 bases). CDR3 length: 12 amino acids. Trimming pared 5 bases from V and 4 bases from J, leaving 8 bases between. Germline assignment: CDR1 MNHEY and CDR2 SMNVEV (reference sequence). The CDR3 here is CASSGGVYGYTF. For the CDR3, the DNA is TGTGCCAGCAGTGGGGGGGTCTATGGCTACACCTTC.

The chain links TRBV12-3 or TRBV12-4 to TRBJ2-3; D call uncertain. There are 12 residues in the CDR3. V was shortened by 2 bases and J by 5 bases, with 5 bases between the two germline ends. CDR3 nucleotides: TGTGCCAGCAGTTTATCCCGAGATACGCAGTATTTT. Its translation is CASSLSRDTQYF.

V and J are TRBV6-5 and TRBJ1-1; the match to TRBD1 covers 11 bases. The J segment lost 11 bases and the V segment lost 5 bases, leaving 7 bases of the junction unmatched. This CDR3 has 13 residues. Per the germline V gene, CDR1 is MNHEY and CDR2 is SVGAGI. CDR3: CASSPTWDRGAFF. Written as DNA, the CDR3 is TGTGCCAGCAGTCCTACATGGGACAGGGGGGCTTTCTTT.

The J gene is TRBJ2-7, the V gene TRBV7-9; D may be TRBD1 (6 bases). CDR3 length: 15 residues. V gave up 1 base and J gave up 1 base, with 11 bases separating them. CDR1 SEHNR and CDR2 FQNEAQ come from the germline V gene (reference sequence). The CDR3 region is CASSLEGVRSYEQYF. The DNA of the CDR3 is TGTGCCAGCAGCTTAGAGGGGGTTCGTTCCTACGAGCAGTACTTC.

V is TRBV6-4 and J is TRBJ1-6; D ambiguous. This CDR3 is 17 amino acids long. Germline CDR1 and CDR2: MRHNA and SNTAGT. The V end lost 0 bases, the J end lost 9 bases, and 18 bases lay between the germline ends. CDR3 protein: CASSDSPMGTNGSPLHF. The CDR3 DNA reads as TGTGCCAGCAGTGACTCCCCGATGGGAACCAATGGTTCACCCCTCCACTTT.

The DNA for the CDR3 is TGCAGTGCTAGTCAGGGGACGACCCACTATGGCTACACCTTC. This gives the protein CSASQGTTHYGYTF. The genes are TRBV20-1 and TRBJ1-2; possibly TRBD1 for D (6 bases). Per the germline V gene, CDR1 is DFQATT and CDR2 is SNEGSKA (reference sequence). The V and J ends lost 3 bases and 3 bases respectively, with 14 bases between them. This CDR3 region has 14 residues.

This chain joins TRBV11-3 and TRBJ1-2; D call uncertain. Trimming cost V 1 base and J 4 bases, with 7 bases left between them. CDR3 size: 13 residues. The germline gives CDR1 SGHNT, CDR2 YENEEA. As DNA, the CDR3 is TGTGCCAGCAGCTTAGTTCCGGGCTATGGCTACACCTTC. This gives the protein CASSLVPGYGYTF.

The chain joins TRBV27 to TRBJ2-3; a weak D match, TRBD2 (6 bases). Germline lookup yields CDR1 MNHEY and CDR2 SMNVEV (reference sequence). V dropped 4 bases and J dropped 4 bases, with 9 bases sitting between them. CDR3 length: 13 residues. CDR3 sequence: CASSYGSPDTQYF. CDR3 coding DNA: TGTGCCAGCAGTTACGGGAGCCCAGATACGCAGTATTTT.

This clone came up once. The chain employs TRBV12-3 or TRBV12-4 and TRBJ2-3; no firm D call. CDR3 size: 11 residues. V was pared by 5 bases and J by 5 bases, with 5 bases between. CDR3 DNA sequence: TGTGCCAGCAGTCCAGGAGATACGCAGTATTTT. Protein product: CASSPGDTQYF.

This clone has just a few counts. CDR3: CASSQDVGIGPNNEQFF. CDR3 sequence (DNA): TGTGCCAGCAGCCAAGATGTCGGCATCGGGCCCAACAATGAGCAGTTCTTC. The V and J genes are TRBV14 and TRBJ2-1; no firm D call. V shed 0 bases and J shed 5 bases, with 17 bases lying between them. Germline values: CDR1 SGHDN, CDR2 FVKESK. The CDR3 covers 17 residues.

In nucleotides, the CDR3 is TGTGCCACCAGTGACGCAGGGGGGACACACGAGCAGTTCTTC. It translates to CATSDAGGTHEQFF. The gene calls are TRBV24-1 and TRBJ2-1, with D possibly being TRBD1 (7 bases). CDR1 is KGHDR, CDR2 SFDVKD, per germline. The CDR3 consists of 14 residues. V shed 4 bases and J shed 10 bases, with 16 bases lying between them.

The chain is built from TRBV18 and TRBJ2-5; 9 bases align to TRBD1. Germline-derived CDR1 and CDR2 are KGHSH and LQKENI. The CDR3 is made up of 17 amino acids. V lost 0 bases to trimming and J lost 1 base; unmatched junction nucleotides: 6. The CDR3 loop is CASSPPTGGRVQETQYF. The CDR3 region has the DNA TGTGCCAGCTCACCACCGACAGGGGGTCGGGTCCAAGAGACCCAGTACTTC. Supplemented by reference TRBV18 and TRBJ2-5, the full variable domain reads NAGVMQNPRHLVRRRGQEARLRCSPMKGHSHVYWYRQLPEEGLKFMVYLQKENIIDESGMPKERFSAEFPKEGPSILRIQQVVRGDSAAYFCASSPPTGGRVQETQYFGPGTRLLVL.